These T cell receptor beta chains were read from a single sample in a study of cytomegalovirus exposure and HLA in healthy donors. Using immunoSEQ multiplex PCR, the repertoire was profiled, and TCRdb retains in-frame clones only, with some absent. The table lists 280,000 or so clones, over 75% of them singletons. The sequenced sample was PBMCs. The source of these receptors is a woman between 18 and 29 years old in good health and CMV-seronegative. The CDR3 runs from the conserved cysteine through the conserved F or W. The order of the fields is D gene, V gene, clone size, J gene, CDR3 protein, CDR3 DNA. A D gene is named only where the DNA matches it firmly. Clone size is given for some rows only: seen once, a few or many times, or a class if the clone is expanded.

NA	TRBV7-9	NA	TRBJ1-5	CASSRGQALKPQHF	TGTGCCAGCAGCCGAGGACAAGCCCTCAAGCCCCAGCATTTT
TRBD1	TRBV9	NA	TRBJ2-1	CASSTGQGSYNEQFF	TGTGCCAGCAGCACAGGACAGGGCTCCTACAATGAGCAGTTCTTC
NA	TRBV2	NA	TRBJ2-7	CASSEIWRDSNSYEQYF	TGTGCCAGCAGTGAAATCTGGCGGGACAGTAATTCCTACGAGCAGTACTTC
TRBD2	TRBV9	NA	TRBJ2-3	CASSVVGRAGDTQYF	TGTGCCAGCAGCGTAGTCGGGAGGGCCGGCGATACGCAGTATTTT
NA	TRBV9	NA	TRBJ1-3	CASSHPRGMGGNTIYF	TGTGCCAGCAGCCACCCTCGGGGTATGGGCGGAAACACCATATATTTT
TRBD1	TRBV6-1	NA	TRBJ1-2	CASSELGQPNRGYTF	TGTGCCAGCAGTGAATTGGGACAGCCAAACCGGGGCTACACCTTC
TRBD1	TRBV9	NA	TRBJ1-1	CASSVGDRGPMNTEAFF	TGTGCCAGCAGCGTAGGGGACAGGGGGCCAATGAACACTGAAGCTTTCTTT
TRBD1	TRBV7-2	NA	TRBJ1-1	CASSLEGDRRTEAFF	TGTGCCAGCAGCTTAGAGGGGGACAGGCGTACTGAAGCTTTCTTT
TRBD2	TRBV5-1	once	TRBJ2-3	CASSRGLAGGVSDTQYF	TGCGCCAGCAGCCGGGGACTAGCGGGAGGTGTGTCAGATACGCAGTATTTT
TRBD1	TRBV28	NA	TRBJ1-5	CASSPQGAGFQRQPQHF	TGTGCCAGCAGTCCACAGGGGGCCGGGTTCCAACGCCAGCCCCAGCATTTT
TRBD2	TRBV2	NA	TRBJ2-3	CARDGGTSGDFTDTQYF	TGTGCCAGAGACGGGGGGACTAGCGGGGATTTTACAGATACGCAGTATTTT
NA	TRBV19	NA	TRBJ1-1	CASSAGGGHPFF	TGTGCCAGTTCGGCGGGGGGGGGTCATCCTTTCTTT
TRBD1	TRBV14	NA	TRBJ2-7	CASSHGQGAYEQYF	TGTGCCAGCAGCCACGGACAGGGGGCCTACGAGCAGTACTTC
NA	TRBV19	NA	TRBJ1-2	CASSKDTLYGYTF	TGTGCCAGTAGTAAGGACACTCTCTATGGCTACACCTTC
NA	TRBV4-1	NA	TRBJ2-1	CASSQDSEQFF	TGCGCCAGCAGCCAGGACAGCGAGCAGTTCTTC
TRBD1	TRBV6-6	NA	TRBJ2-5	CASSYIGQGWTQYF	TGTGCCAGCAGTTACATCGGACAGGGATGGACCCAGTACTTC
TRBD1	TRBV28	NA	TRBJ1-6	CASSSQGVHNSPLHF	TGTGCCAGCAGTTCACAGGGGGTTCATAATTCACCCCTCCACTTT
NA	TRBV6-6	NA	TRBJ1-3	CASSPPGQGVGNTIYF	TGTGCCAGCAGCCCCCCGGGACAAGGTGTTGGAAACACCATATATTTT
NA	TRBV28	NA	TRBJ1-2	CASREVRGAQVGYTF	TGTGCCAGCAGGGAGGTTCGGGGGGCGCAGGTTGGCTACACCTTC
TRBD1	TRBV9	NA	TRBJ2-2	CASSVGGTGWTGELFF	TGTGCCAGCAGCGTTGGAGGGACAGGGTGGACCGGGGAGCTGTTTTTT
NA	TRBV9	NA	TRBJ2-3	CASSGTGSPKDTQYF	TGTGCCAGCAGCGGGACCGGGAGCCCTAAAGATACGCAGTATTTT
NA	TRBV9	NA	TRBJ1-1	CASSVGGVPAFF	TGTGCCAGCAGCGTAGGCGGGGTTCCGGCTTTCTTT
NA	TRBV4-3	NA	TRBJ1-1	CASSQARRNTEAFF	TGCGCCAGCAGCCAAGCCCGGAGGAACACTGAAGCTTTCTTT
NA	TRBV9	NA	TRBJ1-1	CASSVVFDTRYTEAFF	TGTGCCAGCAGCGTAGTTTTTGACACCCGTTACACTGAAGCTTTCTTT
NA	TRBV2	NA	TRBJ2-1	CASRPTPSGNEQFF	TGTGCCAGCAGGCCAACCCCAAGCGGGAATGAGCAGTTCTTC
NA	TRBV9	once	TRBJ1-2	CASSARTALDGYTF	TGTGCCAGCAGCGCCCGGACTGCACTGGATGGCTACACCTTC
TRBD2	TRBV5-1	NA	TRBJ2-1	CASSMGLAGRYNEQFF	TGCGCCAGCAGCATGGGACTAGCGGGACGATACAATGAGCAGTTCTTC
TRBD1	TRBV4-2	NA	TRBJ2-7	CASSQATDRGYEQYF	TGTGCCAGCAGCCAAGCCACGGACAGGGGCTACGAGCAGTACTTC
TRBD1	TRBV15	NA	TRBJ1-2	CATSSGGQTYGYTF	TGTGCCACCAGCAGTGGGGGACAGACTTATGGCTACACCTTC
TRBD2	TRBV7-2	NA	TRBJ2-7	CASSLALLAGEAYEQYF	TGTGCCAGCAGCTTAGCGTTACTAGCGGGAGAGGCCTACGAGCAGTACTTC
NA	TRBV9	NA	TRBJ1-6	CASSAQPQGSLNSPLHF	TGTGCCAGCAGCGCCCAACCCCAGGGTTCCCTTAATTCACCCCTCCACTTT
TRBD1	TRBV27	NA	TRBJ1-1	CASTLTGGRVGTEAFF	TGTGCCAGCACCCTGACAGGGGGCCGCGTGGGCACTGAAGCTTTCTTT
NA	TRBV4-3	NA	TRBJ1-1	CASSQVPGSGTEAFF	TGCGCCAGCAGCCAAGTGCCGGGTAGTGGCACTGAAGCTTTCTTT
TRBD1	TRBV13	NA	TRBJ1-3	CASSFTGTDWSGNTIYF	TGTGCCAGCAGCTTCACCGGGACAGACTGGTCTGGAAACACCATATATTTT
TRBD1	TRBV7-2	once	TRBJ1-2	CASSLDRTGADGYTF	TGTGCCAGCAGCTTAGACAGGACAGGGGCGGATGGCTACACCTTC
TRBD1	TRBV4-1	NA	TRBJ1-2	CASSQAPLAELGQGGYTF	TGCGCCAGCAGCCAGGCCCCTCTGGCCGAGCTCGGACAGGGAGGCTACACCTTC
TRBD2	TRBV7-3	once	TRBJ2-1	CASSRTSGVSEQFF	TGTGCCAGCAGCAGGACTAGCGGGGTATCTGAGCAGTTCTTC
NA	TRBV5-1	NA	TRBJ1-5	CASSLGTGQEPQHF	TGCGCCAGCAGCTTGGGAACAGGCCAGGAGCCCCAGCATTTT
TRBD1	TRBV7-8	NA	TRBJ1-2	CASSLRLPGQSWERYTF	TGTGCCAGCAGCTTACGATTGCCGGGACAGAGTTGGGAACGCTACACCTTC
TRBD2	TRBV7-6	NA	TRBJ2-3	CASSFVPSGTVDTQYF	TGTGCCAGCAGCTTCGTACCTAGCGGGACTGTAGATACGCAGTATTTT
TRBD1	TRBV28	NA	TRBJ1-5	CASTSVGTGWGGDVNQPQHF	TGTGCCAGCACCAGCGTTGGGACAGGGTGGGGGGGGGATGTCAATCAGCCCCAGCATTTT
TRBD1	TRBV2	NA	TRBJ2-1	CASTEGTGVEQFF	TGTGCCAGCACCGAGGGGACAGGGGTTGAGCAGTTCTTC
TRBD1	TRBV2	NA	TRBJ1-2	CASSPDRGTYGYTF	TGTGCCAGCAGCCCCGACAGGGGGACATATGGCTACACCTTC
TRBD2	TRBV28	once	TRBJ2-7	CASTGRPGGGYEQYF	TGTGCCAGCACCGGGAGGCCCGGGGGGGGGTACGAGCAGTACTTC
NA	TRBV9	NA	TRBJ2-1	CASSVGPRPAAEQFF	TGTGCCAGCAGCGTAGGGCCCCGTCCAGCGGCCGAGCAGTTCTTC
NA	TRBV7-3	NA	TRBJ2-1	CASSLKADLWVNEQFF	TGTGCCAGCAGCTTGAAAGCGGATCTCTGGGTCAATGAGCAGTTCTTC